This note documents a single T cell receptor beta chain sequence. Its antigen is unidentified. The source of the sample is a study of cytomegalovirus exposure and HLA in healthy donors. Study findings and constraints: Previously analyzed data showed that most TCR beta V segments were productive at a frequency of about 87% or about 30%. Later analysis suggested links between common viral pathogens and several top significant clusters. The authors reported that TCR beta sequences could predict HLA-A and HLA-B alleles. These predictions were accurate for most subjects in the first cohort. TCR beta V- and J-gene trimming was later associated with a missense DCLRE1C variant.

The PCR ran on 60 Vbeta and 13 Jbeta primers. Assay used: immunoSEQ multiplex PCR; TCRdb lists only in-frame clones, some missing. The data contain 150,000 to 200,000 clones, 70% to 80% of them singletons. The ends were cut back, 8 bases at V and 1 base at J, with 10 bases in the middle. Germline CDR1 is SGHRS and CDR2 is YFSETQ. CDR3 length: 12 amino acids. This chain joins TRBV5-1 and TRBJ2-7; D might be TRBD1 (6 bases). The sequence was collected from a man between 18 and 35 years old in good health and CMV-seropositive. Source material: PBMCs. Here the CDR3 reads CARLQGSYEQYF. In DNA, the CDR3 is TGCGCCAGACTACAGGGTTCCTACGAGCAGTACTTC.